This T cell receptor (beta chain) was sequenced in a study of T cells in localized non-small cell lung cancer. Overall study findings and caveats: Tumor showed lower T cell clonality than uninvolved adjacent lung, where it was highest. Paired adjacent lung recovered a median approximately 62 of the top 100 tumor clones. Greater T cell density in blood accompanied longer overall survival. Heterogeneity is still possible, as just one tumor region was sequenced.

This clone is a singleton in its sample. As yet, its antigen is unknown. Data came from immunoSEQ multiplex PCR; TCRdb stores just in-frame clones and leaves some out. In the table there are 27,000 or so clones, 82% of which are singletons. This clonotype originated in a woman between 35 and 70 years old with stage I lung adenocarcinoma. Sequencing used peripheral blood, obtained before any cancer treatment.

The CDR3 DNA sequence: TGTGCCAGCCTAAAGGACACGGGTAATGAAAAACTGTTTTTT. Its protein product is CASLKDTGNEKLFF. The chain combines TRBV6-1 with TRBJ1-4; TRBD1 might be the D (5 bases). The germline V and J ends were trimmed by 8 bases and 4 bases, with 14 bases remaining between them. Germline CDR1 reads MNHNS; CDR2 reads SASEGT. The CDR3 is made up of 14 amino acids.